This T cell receptor beta chain originates from a study of regulatory T cells in long-lasting Graves disease. Background on the study: With positive TSH receptor antibodies and over 5 years of antithyroid drugs, Graves' disease was considered persistent. Overall study results and limits: TRBV28, TRBJ1-2 and TRBJ2-5 emerged as the favored segments in persistent disease.

The germline CDR1 and CDR2 sequences are MDHEN and SYDVKM. The CDR3 extends over 16 amino acids. V dropped 6 bases and J dropped 3 bases, with 21 bases sitting between them. Construction of TCR beta libraries relied on iRepertoire HTBI primers and on Arm-PCR targeting CDR3 regions. TCRdb reanalysed the multiplex PCR reads using MiXCR and keeps one entry per CDR3 protein. Counted here are roughly 360,000 distinct CDR3 sequences, 20% to 25% occurring once; the ten biggest clones make up approximately 30%. A note on this clonotype: Its antigen is not known.

Indicated time point: persistent/refractory GD, antithyroid drugs over 5 years with positive TRAb. The TCR library used RNA extracted from PBMCs. The clonotype comes from a woman aged 40 to 49 with Graves disease. This chain connects TRBV28 to TRBJ2-7; TRBD1 is a possible D gene (7 bases). Sequenced here: peripheral blood mononuclear cells (PBMCs), sampled when the disease was refractory, from a patient treated with antithyroid drugs. CDR3 bases: TGTGCCAGCAGCCAAGGGGTGTCAGGGGGGTACTACGAGCAGTACTTC. As protein: CASSQGVSGGYYEQYF.